The 18 T cell receptor beta chains in this list originate from one sample, sequenced in a study of technical replicates of blood from a few donors. TCRdb keeps only in-frame clones here, not all; method: immunoSEQ multiplex PCR. In the table there are roughly 82,000 clones, about 90% of which are singletons. The sample taken for sequencing was T cells isolated from PBMCs. These TCRs come from a human donor in good health.

The chain joins TRBV9 to TRBJ1-1; the D gene is possibly TRBD1 (5 bases). CDR3 length: 15 residues. V lost 4 bases and J lost 0, with 13 bases in between. The germline V gene encodes CDR1 SGDLS and CDR2 YYNGEE. In DNA, the CDR3 is TGTGCCAGCAGCCCCCCAGGGACTCTGAACACTGAAGCTTTCTTT. It encodes CASSPPGTLNTEAFF.

The chain links TRBV28 to TRBJ1-2; TRBD1 agrees at 9 bases. Germline CDR1 is MDHEN and CDR2 is SYDVKM. The CDR3 contains 14 residues. V shed 5 bases, J shed 7 bases, and the junction held 8 bases outside the gene matches. CDR3 residues: CASSPGDRDIGYTF. In DNA form, the CDR3 reads TGTGCCAGCAGTCCCGGGGACAGGGATATTGGCTACACCTTC.

This clone was seen more than once but under ten times. V is TRBV28 and J is TRBJ2-1; possibly TRBD1 for D (5 bases). This CDR3 has 16 amino acids. V dropped 5 bases and J dropped 4 bases, with 18 bases sitting between them. CDR1 and CDR2 (germline): MDHEN, SYDVKM. CDR3 DNA sequence: TGTGCCAGCAGTCCCCTCGGACACCCGAGATACAATGAGCAGTTCTTC. Amino acids: CASSPLGHPRYNEQFF.

V and J are TRBV6-1 and TRBJ1-1; D is perhaps TRBD1 (6 bases). The CDR3 sequence is 15 residues long. Germline V gives CDR1 MNHNS, CDR2 SASEGT. Trimming shortened V by 4 bases and J by 0 bases, and 12 bases separated the two germline ends. CDR3 residues: CASSAQDRLNTEAFF. The DNA of the CDR3 is TGTGCCAGCAGTGCTCAGGACAGATTGAACACTGAAGCTTTCTTT.

The count of this clone is one. The CDR3 DNA follows: TGTGCCAGCAGCCCCCGGGAAGAGGGGGGGCAAGGCTACACCTTC. This codes for CASSPREEGGQGYTF. The chain joins TRBV13 to TRBJ1-2, with TRBD1 as a possible D gene (6 bases). CDR1 and CDR2 from the germline V gene are PRHDT and FYEKMQ (reference sequence). The CDR3 sequence is 15 residues long. V lost 5 bases and J lost 8, with 21 bases in between. Based on the CDR3 plus reference TRBV13 and TRBJ1-2, the full variable domain is AAGVIQSPRHLIKEKRETATLKCYPIPRHDTVYWYQQGPGQDPQFLISFYEKMQSDKGSIPDRFSAQQFSDYHSELNMSSLELGDSALYFCASSPREEGGQGYTFGSGTRLTVV.

The rearrangement joins TRBV2 to TRBJ1-5; no clear D. CDR3 length equals 16 residues. The V end was cut by 7 bases, the J end by 5 bases, with 21 bases between. The germline V gene encodes CDR1 SNHLY and CDR2 FYNNEI. DNA for the CDR3: TGTGCCAGCACAGGCAATATTAGGAACCGCTATCAGCCCCAGCATTTT. Translation: CASTGNIRNRYQPQHF.

The V and J genes are TRBV2 and TRBJ2-1; the match to TRBD2 covers 8 bases. The germline gives CDR1 SNHLY, CDR2 FYNNEI. The CDR3 sequence is 14 residues long. The V segment lost 4 bases and the J segment 7 bases; nucleotides outside the gene matches: 6. CDR3 region: CASSAGGGRNEQFF. The CDR3 DNA is TGTGCCAGCAGTGCGGGGGGGGGCAGAAATGAGCAGTTCTTC.

The chain links TRBV27 to TRBJ2-7, with TRBD1 identical over 7 bases. This CDR3 has 13 residues. Trimming took 1 base from V and 6 from J; bases not matched to a gene: 3. Per germline, CDR1 MNHEY and CDR2 SMNVEV (reference sequence). The chain's CDR3 is CASSLYRGPEQYF. DNA of the CDR3: TGTGCCAGCAGTTTATACAGGGGTCCCGAGCAGTACTTC.

V gene TRBV2 combines with J gene TRBJ1-1; the D gene is possibly TRBD1 (5 bases). V gave up 7 bases and J gave up 4 bases, with 7 bases separating them. Germline CDR1 reads SNHLY; CDR2 reads FYNNEI. The CDR3 runs 11 residues. The CDR3 sequence is CASTGFTEAFF. The CDR3 region has the DNA TGTGCCAGCACAGGGTTCACTGAAGCTTTCTTT.

The CDR3 is CASAASGTYEQYF. CDR3 bases: TGTGCCAGTGCCGCTAGCGGAACCTACGAGCAGTACTTC. The chain couples TRBV6-5 to TRBJ2-7; 7 bases match TRBD2. The CDR3 has 13 residues. The V segment lost 9 bases and the J segment 2 bases; nucleotides outside the gene matches: 7. CDR1 MNHEY and CDR2 SVGAGI come from the germline V gene.

V is TRBV2 and J is TRBJ2-7, with D perhaps TRBD1 (5 bases). V was pared by 6 bases and J by 4 bases, with 10 bases between. The CDR3 is 12 residues long. Germline V gene data show CDR1 as SNHLY and CDR2 as FYNNEI. The CDR3 sequence: CASRQDGYEQYF. CDR3 DNA sequence: TGTGCCAGCAGACAGGACGGATACGAGCAGTACTTC.

The chain is built from TRBV28 and TRBJ2-3; no clear D gene. The CDR3 contains 15 residues. In germline, CDR1 is MDHEN, CDR2 SYDVKM. Trimming stripped 3 bases from V and 4 bases from J, with 14 bases between. The CDR3 loop is CASSLWRDSPDTQYF. DNA for the CDR3: TGTGCCAGCAGTTTGTGGAGAGATTCCCCAGATACGCAGTATTTT.

The chain recombines TRBV6-5 with TRBJ2-7; D not resolved. The CDR3 loop spans 14 amino acids. Trimming shortened V by 2 bases and J by 6 bases, and 14 bases separated the two germline ends. Germline V CDR1 and CDR2: MNHEY, SVGAGI. CDR3 coding DNA: TGTGCCAGCAGTTACCTGGGCCCCCTGGGCGAGCAGTACTTC. Amino acids: CASSYLGPLGEQYF.

This clone was seen just once. This rearrangement joins TRBV2 to TRBJ2-3; D remains ambiguous. Germline CDR1 is SNHLY and CDR2 is FYNNEI. The CDR3 is 13 amino acids. The ends were cut back, 0 bases at V and 7 bases at J, with 8 bases in the middle. CDR3 region: CASSEAALNTQYF. In DNA form, the CDR3 reads TGTGCCAGCAGTGAAGCGGCCCTCAATACGCAGTATTTT.

V gene TRBV10-3 combines with J gene TRBJ2-7, with D possibly matching TRBD2 (6 bases). Germline CDR1 reads ENHRY; CDR2 reads SYGVKD. This CDR3 spans 13 amino acids. Trimming pared 0 bases from V and 6 bases from J, leaving 9 bases between. The CDR3 DNA is TGTGCCATCAGTGAGTCGCGGGGTATCGAGCAGTACTTC. Protein: CAISESRGIEQYF.

The chain carries TRBV4-1 and TRBJ1-1, with TRBD1 as a possible D gene (6 bases). CDR1 MGHRA and CDR2 YSYEKL come from the germline V gene. The CDR3 sequence is 14 residues long. Trimming took 6 bases from V and 4 from J, leaving 15 bases between them. CDR3 coding DNA: TGCGCCAGCAGGCATAGGGGGAGAGGCACTGAAGCTTTCTTT. Translating gives CASRHRGRGTEAFF.

This clone showed up just once. The J gene is TRBJ2-2, the V gene TRBV5-1; 8 bases map to TRBD1. Trimming cost V 4 bases and J 0 bases; bases outside gene matches: 2. Germline V gene sequence: CDR1 SGHRS, CDR2 YFSETQ. This CDR3 contains 15 residues. In DNA form, the CDR3 reads TGCGCCAGCAGCGTACAGGGGGCGAACACCGGGGAGCTGTTTTTT. It yields the protein CASSVQGANTGELFF.

The sample holds one count of this clone. CDR3 bases: TGTGCCAGCAGCCTGAGACAGGGGAGCTATGGCTACACCTTC. Protein product: CASSLRQGSYGYTF. The chain uses TRBV11-2 and TRBJ1-2; 8 bases match TRBD1. Germline CDR1 reads SGHAT; CDR2 reads FQNNGV. The CDR3 totals 14 residues. V shed 5 bases, J shed 4 bases, and the junction held 6 bases outside the gene matches.